This T cell receptor beta chain was recorded in a study of regulatory T cells in long-lasting Graves disease. Sequencing libraries for TCR beta were prepared with iRepertoire HTBI primers and Arm-PCR of CDR3 regions. TCRdb re-called the multiplex PCR reads through MiXCR, storing one row per CDR3 protein. The sample carries some 470,000 distinct CDR3 sequences, around a fifth recorded once. Time point reported: persistent/refractory GD, antithyroid drugs over 5 years with positive TRAb. Following extraction of RNA from PBMCs, that RNA was used to make the TCR library. This clonotype was counted between two and nine times. The CDR3 is 14 amino acids. Per the germline V gene, CDR1 is MNHEY and CDR2 is SVGEGT. Deletions cut 0 bases from V and 5 bases from J, with 8 bases between.

The source material was peripheral blood mononuclear cells (PBMCs), sampled when the disease was refractory, from a patient treated with antithyroid drugs. V is TRBV6-2 or TRBV6-3 and J is TRBJ2-1; tentatively, D is TRBD1 (5 bases). This sequence originates from a female donor with Graves disease. This CDR3 reads CASSYSGRDNEQFF. In nucleotides, the CDR3 is TGTGCCAGCAGTTACTCGGGCAGGGACAATGAGCAGTTCTTC.